This paragraph covers one T cell receptor beta chain sequence. Its antigen is unidentified. Profiling relied on immunoSEQ multiplex PCR, and the TCRdb table lists in-frame clones only, not all of them. The sample yields over 85,000 clones, around three quarters seen once. Germline V gene lookup returns CDR1 MNHEY and CDR2 SMNVEV (reference sequence). CDR3 size: 14 residues. Between the trimmed V and J ends, which lost 2 bases and 4 bases, there was a span of 9 bases. This sample is part of a study of Ad26.COV2.S vaccination and SARS-CoV-2 variants. Study-wide results and limits: Following vaccination, spike-specific CD8+ and CD4+ T cell responses reportedly exhibited substantial breadth.

The material was peripheral blood, obtained after recovery from COVID-19. The chain is built from TRBV27 and TRBJ2-1, with D possibly matching TRBD2 (5 bases). The clonotype originates from a human donor who had recovered from COVID-19. The CDR3 bases are TGTGCCAGCAGTTTAGTAGCGTCATACAATGAGCAGTTCTTC. The encoded protein is CASSLVASYNEQFF.